The clone carrying this T cell receptor beta chain was counted ten times or more. The antigen is unknown. V dropped 2 bases and J dropped 2 bases, with 15 bases sitting between them. This CDR3 region has 16 residues. This entry is derived from a study of blood T cells in healthy people across ages. Points from the study as a whole: It was held that the diversity estimates obtained from one million T cells were underestimates. Higher diversity, along with more naive CD4+ cells, distinguished long-lived donors from aged donors.

With a J-beta primer mix and a sample-barcoded 5' primer, a second PCR ran 7 to 11 cycles. Every single cDNA molecule received a tag from a template-switch adaptor with 12 random nucleotides. TCRdb recomputed calls from the 5' RACE reads with MiXCR, one row per CDR3 protein. Here the sample spans under 800,000 distinct CDR3 sequences, around 46% being singletons. Per sample, no less than 5 micrograms of total RNA were extracted. The chain recombines TRBV12-3 or TRBV12-4 with TRBJ1-1; weak D call: TRBD1 (6 bases). Sample: blood. The source is a woman aged 60-75 years in good health. This CDR3 reads CASSLYPGGGNTEAFF. The CDR3 DNA reads as TGTGCCAGCAGTTTATACCCGGGGGGCGGAAACACTGAAGCTTTCTTT.